The sample holds many counts of the clone carrying this TCR beta chain. The data were obtained in a study of identical twins. TCRdb independently ran MiXCR on the 5' RACE reads; one entry per CDR3 protein. The sample lists about 260,000 distinct CDR3 sequences, about 7.3% occurring once. CDR1 is DFQATT and CDR2 is SNEGSKA in the germline V gene (reference sequence). This CDR3 spans 15 amino acids. The germline V and J ends were trimmed by 3 bases and 6 bases, with 19 bases remaining between them. Everyone who gave samples was a healthy Caucasian. The same sample was also used in a study of yellow fever vaccine responses in identical twins. That investigation notes: Twins reportedly appeared to share part of their vaccine T cell response while keeping part individual.

The sequencing sample was made of memory (CD45RO+) T cells sorted from blood. This sequence joins TRBV20-1 and TRBJ2-3, with D perhaps assigned TRBD1 or TRBD2 (5 bases each). This TCR derives from a woman aged 18-35 years in good health. The chain's CDR3 is CSARGTGDRVDTQYF. The CDR3 coding sequence is TGCAGTGCTAGGGGGACCGGGGACCGTGTGGATACGCAGTATTTT.